Described below is a single TCR beta chain sequence and its context. The specificity of this receptor is unknown. No much larger clonotype is one base removed from it; base qualities were not supplied. Any patient with an uncontrolled infection, another autoimmune disease, pregnancy or lactation was excluded. Diagnoses were based on clinical symptoms, serum thyroxine and TRAb, thyroid ultrasound and orbital computed tomography. Total RNA was extracted using Trizol reagent, and RNA quality was assessed on an Agilent 2100 Bioanalyzer. These data originate in a study of T cells in Graves' hyperthyroidism and ophthalmopathy (dated by TCRdb to the late 2010s). Context from the whole study: TCR V-J signatures able to tell the groups apart were searched for in a discovery cohort of about a hundred patients, of whom under 45 had Graves' ophthalmopathy and 57 had stable Graves' hyperthyroidism. Prospective prediction of ophthalmopathy was tested in an independent validation cohort of some 19 hyperthyroidism patients and approximately 17 patients who later progressed to ophthalmopathy. The approximately 100 discovery patients were randomly divided into training and test sets at a 7:3 ratio. Thyroid tissue and blood T-cell repertoires from more than 5 Graves' hyperthyroidism patients were also compared in the study. Once sampling was done, hyperthyroidism patients were given methimazole at a starting dose of 30 mg daily, whereas ophthalmopathy patients were given high-dose intravenous methylprednisolone. The paper describes TCR Vbeta CDR3 sequencing of about 140 peripheral blood samples, made up of 43 ophthalmopathy patients, around 78 hyperthyroidism patients and around 17 progressor patients. Overall study results and their limits: In validation, the model predicted progression to ophthalmopathy with 55% to 71% sensitivity and 72% to 85% specificity, a median of 6.5 months before onset. A model built on a 13 V-J signature distinguished ophthalmopathy from stable hyperthyroidism, reaching about 88% sensitivity and around 82% specificity in cross-validation and 80%/75% in testing. Sample size was not statistically predetermined, and investigators were not blinded to group allocation. Blood samples also contained most of the expanded thyroid clonotypes (frequency above 0.001), which suggests that blood repertoires may reflect thyroid immune responses.

Deletion took 3 bases off V and 15 bases off J, with a span of 27 bases between the germline ends. CDR1 and CDR2 are read off the germline V gene (reference sequence) as LNHDA and SQIVND. Counted from cysteine to phenylalanine, this CDR3 has 17 amino acids. The read is trimmed to its CDR3 DNA, 51 bases read in frame from base 1. Amplification of TCR beta CDR3 regions was carried out from RNA transcripts. The first round of RT-PCR for the TCR CDR3 was performed with the HTBI primer set and the Qiagen OneStep RT-PCR kit. Libraries were constructed in a second round of multiplex PCR, after which size selection and purification were carried out. Libraries were sequenced paired-end with 100 bp reads on an Illumina HiSeq2000. The study's own analysis went as follows. SOAPnuke was used to process the raw data, with reads discarded if the reads contained adapters or uncalled bases, had a mean Phred below 15, or lacked an exact constant-primer or identifier match. COPE v1.2.5 was used to merge high-quality paired reads, and clonotypes were defined as unique nucleotide sequences. MiTCR v1.1 was used to align clonotypes to the IMGT TRBV, TRBD and TRBJ reference segments. The analysis included only V-J combinations with a frequency above 0.0001, which together covered 99.2% of the repertoires. A TCS score was defined as the ratio of F50 (clonal expansion) to E x V (chaos), with BLOSUM62-based TCRdist applied between CDR3 peptides within each V-J. Welch's t-statistics and random forest reduced roughly 500 V-J features to around 14, which were used in a naive Bayes classifier (R e1071). The similarity between thyroid and blood repertoires was quantified using the Morisita-Horn index. The public reads were run again by TCRdb, first through fastp at Q25 and then through MiXCR, and only productive beta chains were kept. CDR3 protein sequences are deduplicated, and each keeps its most common genes and DNA. For this entry, the V and J calls and clone size follow TCRdb and not the study's own pipeline. Present in this sample are 550,000 to 700,000 distinct CDR3 sequences, 46% of which were seen just once. Clones ranked in the top ten supply under 20% of the sample.

The TCR sequence derives from an adult woman with Graves' disease, either hyperthyroidism or ophthalmopathy (not recorded which). The rearrangement joined TRBV19 to TRBJ2-6; TRBD1 is possibly the D segment (6 matching bases). Sequenced input: peripheral blood or thyroid tissue (not recorded which). The base sequence is TGTGCCAGTAGTATCCTCCGACTTAATACAGGGCCGTACGACCTGACTTTC. Translated, this is CASSILRLNTGPYDLTF.